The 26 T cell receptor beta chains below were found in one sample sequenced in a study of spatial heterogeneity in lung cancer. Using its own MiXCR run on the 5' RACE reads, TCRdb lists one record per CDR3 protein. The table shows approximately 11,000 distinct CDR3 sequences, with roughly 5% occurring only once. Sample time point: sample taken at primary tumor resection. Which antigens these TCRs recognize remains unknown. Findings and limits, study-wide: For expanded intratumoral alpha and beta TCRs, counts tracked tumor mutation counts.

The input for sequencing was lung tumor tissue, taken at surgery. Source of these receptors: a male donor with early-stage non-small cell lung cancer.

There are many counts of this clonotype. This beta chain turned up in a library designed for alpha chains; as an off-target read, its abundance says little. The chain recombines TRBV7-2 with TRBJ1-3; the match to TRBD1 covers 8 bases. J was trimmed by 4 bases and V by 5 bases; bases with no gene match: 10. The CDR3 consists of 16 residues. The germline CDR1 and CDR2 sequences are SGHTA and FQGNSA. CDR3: CASSPGSTGAGNTIYF. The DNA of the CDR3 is TGTGCCAGCAGCCCAGGCTCGACAGGGGCGGGAAACACCATATATTTT.

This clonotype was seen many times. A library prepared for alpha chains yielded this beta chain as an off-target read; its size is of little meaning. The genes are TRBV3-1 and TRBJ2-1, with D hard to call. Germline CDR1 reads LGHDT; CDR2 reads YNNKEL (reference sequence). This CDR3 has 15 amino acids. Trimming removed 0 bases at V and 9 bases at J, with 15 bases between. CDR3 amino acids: CASSQDPRLGTEQFF. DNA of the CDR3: TGTGCCAGCAGCCAAGATCCTAGACTGGGCACTGAGCAGTTCTTC.

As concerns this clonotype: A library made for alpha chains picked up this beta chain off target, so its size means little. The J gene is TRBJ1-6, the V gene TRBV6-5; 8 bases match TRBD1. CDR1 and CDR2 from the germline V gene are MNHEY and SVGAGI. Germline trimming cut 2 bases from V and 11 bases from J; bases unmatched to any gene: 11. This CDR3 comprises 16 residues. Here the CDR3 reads CASSYAGAQGGTPLHF. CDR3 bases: TGTGCCAGCAGTTACGCGGGTGCACAGGGGGGTACACCCCTCCACTTT.

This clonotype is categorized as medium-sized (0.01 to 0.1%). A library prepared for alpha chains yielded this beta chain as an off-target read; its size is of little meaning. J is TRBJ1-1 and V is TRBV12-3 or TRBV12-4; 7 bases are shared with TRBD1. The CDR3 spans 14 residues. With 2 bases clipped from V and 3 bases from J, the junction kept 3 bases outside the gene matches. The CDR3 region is CASSLTGADTEAFF. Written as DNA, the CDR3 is TGTGCCAGCAGTTTAACAGGGGCGGACACTGAAGCTTTCTTT.

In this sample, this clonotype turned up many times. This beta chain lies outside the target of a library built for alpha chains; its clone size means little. CDR3 DNA sequence: TGTGCCAGTTCGATAGGCATGAACACTGAAGCTTTCTTT. As protein: CASSIGMNTEAFF. The chain links TRBV7-9 to TRBJ1-1; D call uncertain. The length of the CDR3 is 13 residues. The V end was cut by 9 bases, the J end by 0 bases, with 11 bases between. Germline CDR1 and CDR2: SEHNR and FQNEAQ (reference sequence).

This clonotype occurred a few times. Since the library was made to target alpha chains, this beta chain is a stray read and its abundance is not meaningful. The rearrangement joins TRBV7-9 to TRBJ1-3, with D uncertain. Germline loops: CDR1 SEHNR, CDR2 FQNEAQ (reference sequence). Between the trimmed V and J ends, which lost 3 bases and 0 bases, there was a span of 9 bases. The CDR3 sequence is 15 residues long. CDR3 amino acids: CASSFLWDSGNTIYF. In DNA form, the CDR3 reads TGTGCCAGCAGCTTTCTCTGGGACTCTGGAAACACCATATATTTT.

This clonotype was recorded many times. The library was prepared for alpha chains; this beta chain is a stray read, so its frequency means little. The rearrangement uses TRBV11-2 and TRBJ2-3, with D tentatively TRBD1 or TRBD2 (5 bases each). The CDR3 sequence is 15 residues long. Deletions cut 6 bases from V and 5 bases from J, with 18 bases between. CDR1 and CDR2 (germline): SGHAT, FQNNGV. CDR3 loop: CASSTRQGVGDTQYF. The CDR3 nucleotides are TGTGCCAGCAGTACGAGGCAGGGAGTCGGAGATACGCAGTATTTT. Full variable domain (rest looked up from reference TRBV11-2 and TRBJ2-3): EAGVAQSPRYKIIEKRQSVAFWCNPISGHATLYWYQQILGQGPKLLIQFQNNGVVDDSQLPKDRFSAERLKGVDSTLKIQPAKLEDSAVYLCASSTRQGVGDTQYFGPGTRLTVL.

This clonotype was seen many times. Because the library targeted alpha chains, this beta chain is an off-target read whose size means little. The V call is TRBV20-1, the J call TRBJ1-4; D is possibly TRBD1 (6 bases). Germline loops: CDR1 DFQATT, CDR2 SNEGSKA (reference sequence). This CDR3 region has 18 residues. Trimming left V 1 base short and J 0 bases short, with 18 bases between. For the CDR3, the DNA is TGCAGTGCTAGAGTTTACGGACAGCCCTCAGCAACTAATGAAAAACTGTTTTTT. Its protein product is CSARVYGQPSATNEKLFF.

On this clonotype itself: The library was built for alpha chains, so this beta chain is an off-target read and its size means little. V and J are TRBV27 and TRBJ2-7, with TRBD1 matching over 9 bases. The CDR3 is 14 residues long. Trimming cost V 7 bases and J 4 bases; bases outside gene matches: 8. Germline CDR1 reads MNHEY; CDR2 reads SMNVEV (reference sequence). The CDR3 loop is CASTRDRESYEQYF. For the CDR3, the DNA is TGTGCCAGCACCCGGGACAGGGAGTCTTACGAGCAGTACTTC.

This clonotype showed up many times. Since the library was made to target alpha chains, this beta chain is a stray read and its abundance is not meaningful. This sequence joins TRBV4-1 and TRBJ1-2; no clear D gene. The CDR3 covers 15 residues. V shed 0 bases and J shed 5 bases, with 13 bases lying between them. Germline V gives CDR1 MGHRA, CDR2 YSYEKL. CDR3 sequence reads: CASSQEVFIQYGYTF. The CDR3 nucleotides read TGCGCCAGCAGCCAAGAGGTTTTCATACAATATGGCTACACCTTC.

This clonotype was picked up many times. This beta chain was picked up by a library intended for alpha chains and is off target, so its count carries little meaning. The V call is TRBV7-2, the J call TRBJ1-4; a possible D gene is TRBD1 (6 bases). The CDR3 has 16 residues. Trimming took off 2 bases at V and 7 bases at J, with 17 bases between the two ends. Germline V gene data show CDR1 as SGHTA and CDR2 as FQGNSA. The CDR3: CASSLTGAGAGEKLFF. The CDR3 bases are TGTGCCAGCAGCTTAACCGGGGCGGGGGCAGGTGAAAAACTGTTTTTT.

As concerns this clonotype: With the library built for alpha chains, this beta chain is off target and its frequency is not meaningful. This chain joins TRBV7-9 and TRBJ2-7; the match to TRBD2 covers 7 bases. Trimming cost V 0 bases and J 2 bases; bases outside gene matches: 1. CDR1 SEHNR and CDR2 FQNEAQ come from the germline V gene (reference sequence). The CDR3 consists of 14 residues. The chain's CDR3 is CASSLAGGPYEQYF. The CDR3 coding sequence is TGTGCCAGCAGCTTAGCGGGAGGGCCCTACGAGCAGTACTTC.

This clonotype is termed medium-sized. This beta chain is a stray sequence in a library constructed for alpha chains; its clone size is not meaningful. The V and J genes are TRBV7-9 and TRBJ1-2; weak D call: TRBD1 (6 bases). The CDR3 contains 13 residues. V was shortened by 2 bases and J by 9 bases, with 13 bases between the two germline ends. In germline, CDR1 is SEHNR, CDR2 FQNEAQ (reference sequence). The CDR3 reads CASSLSGQGSYTF. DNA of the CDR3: TGTGCCAGCAGCTTATCTGGCCAGGGGAGCTACACCTTC.

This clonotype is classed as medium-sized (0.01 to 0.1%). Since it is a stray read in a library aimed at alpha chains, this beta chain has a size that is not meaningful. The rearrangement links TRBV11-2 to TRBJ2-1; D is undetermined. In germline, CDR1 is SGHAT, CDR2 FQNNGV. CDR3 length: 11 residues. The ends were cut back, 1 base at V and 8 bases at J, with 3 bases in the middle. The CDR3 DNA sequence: TGTGCCAGCAGCTTAGTGGATGAGCAGTTCTTC. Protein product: CASSLVDEQFF. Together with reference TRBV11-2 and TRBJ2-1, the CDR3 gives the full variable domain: EAGVAQSPRYKIIEKRQSVAFWCNPISGHATLYWYQQILGQGPKLLIQFQNNGVVDDSQLPKDRFSAERLKGVDSTLKIQPAKLEDSAVYLCASSLVDEQFFGPGTRLTVL.

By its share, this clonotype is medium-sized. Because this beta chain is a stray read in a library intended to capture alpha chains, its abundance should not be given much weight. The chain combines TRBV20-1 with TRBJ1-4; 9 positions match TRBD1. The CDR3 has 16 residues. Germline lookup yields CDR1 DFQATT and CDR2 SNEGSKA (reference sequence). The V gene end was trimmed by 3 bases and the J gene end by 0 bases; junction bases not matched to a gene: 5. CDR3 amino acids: CSARRQGVSTNEKLFF. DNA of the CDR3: TGCAGTGCTAGGAGACAGGGGGTCTCAACTAATGAAAAACTGTTTTTT.

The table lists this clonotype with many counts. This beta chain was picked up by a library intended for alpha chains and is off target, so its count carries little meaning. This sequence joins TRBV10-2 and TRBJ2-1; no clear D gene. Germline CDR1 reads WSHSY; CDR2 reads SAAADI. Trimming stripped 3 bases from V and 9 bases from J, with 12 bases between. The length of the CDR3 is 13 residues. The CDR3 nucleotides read TGCGCCAGCAGTGAAGACCCTCGCGGTGAGCAGTTCTTC. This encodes CASSEDPRGEQFF.

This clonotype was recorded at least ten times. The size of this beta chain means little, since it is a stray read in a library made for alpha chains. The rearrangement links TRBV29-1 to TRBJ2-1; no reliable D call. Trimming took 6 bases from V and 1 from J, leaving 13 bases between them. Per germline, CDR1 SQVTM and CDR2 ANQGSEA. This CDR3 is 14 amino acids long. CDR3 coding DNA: TGCAGCGTATTCTATACGACTTCCTACAATGAGCAGTTCTTC. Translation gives CSVFYTTSYNEQFF.

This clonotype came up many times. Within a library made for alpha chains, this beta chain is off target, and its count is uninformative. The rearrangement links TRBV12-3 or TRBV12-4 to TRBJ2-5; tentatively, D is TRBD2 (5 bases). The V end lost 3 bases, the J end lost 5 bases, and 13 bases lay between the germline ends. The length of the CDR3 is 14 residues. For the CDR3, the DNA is TGTGCCAGCAGTTTTAGTCATACGGGGGAGACCCAGTACTTC. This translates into CASSFSHTGETQYF.

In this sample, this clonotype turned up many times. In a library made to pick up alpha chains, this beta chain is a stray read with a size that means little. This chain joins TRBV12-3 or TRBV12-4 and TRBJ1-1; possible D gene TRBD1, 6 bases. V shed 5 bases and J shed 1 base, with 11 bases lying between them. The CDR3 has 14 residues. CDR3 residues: CASSRQQGNTEAFF. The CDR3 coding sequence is TGTGCCAGCAGTCGTCAACAGGGGAACACTGAAGCTTTCTTT.

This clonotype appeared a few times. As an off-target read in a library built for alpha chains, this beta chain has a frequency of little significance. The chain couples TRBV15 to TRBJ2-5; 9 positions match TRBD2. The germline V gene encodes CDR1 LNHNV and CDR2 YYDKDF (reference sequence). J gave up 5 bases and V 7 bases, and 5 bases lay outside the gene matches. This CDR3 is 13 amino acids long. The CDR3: CATTLAGTETQYF. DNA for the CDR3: TGTGCCACCACCCTAGCGGGAACGGAGACCCAGTACTTC.

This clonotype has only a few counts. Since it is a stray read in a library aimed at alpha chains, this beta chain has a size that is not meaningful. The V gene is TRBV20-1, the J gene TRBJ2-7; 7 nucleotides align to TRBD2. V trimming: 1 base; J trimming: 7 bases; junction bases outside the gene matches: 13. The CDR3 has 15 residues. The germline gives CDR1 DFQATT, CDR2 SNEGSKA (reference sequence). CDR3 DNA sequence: TGCAGTGCTAGAGCCGCCGGGAGGAGCTCGGGGGAGCAGTACTTC. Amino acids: CSARAAGRSSGEQYF.

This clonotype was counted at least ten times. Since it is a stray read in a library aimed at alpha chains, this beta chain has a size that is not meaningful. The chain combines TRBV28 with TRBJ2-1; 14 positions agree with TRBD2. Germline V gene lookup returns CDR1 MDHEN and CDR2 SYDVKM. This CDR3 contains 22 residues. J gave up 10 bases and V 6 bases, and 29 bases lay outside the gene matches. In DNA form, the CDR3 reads TGTGCCAGCAGCACCGAGGTGCTCGCCACCCCACAAGGGACTAGCGGGAGAGGCGAGCAGTTCTTC. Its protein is CASSTEVLATPQGTSGRGEQFF.

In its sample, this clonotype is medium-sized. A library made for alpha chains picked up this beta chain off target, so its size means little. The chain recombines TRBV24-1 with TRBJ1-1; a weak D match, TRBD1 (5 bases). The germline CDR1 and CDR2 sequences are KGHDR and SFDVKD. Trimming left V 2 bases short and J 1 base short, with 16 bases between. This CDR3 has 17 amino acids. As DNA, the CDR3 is TGTGCCACCAGTGATTCCCCTGGGGCAGGGTCGAACACTGAAGCTTTCTTT. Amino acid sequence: CATSDSPGAGSNTEAFF.

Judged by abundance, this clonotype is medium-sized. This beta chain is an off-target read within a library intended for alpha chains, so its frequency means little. CDR3 amino acids: CSVDREGYGYTF. The CDR3 coding sequence is TGCAGCGTTGACAGGGAGGGGTATGGCTACACCTTC. The gene calls are TRBV29-1 and TRBJ1-2; TRBD1 might be the D (5 bases). The V gene's germline CDR1 is SQVTM and CDR2 ANQGSEA. The CDR3 has 12 amino acids. Trimming left V 3 bases short and J 5 bases short, with 10 bases between.

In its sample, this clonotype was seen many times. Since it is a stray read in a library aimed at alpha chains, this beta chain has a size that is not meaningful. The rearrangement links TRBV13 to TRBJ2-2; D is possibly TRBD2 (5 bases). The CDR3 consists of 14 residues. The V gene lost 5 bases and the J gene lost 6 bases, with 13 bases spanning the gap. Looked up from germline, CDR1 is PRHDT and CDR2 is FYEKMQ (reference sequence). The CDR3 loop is CASSQRRPAGELFF. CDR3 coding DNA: TGTGCCAGCAGCCAGCGGCGACCCGCCGGGGAGCTGTTTTTT.

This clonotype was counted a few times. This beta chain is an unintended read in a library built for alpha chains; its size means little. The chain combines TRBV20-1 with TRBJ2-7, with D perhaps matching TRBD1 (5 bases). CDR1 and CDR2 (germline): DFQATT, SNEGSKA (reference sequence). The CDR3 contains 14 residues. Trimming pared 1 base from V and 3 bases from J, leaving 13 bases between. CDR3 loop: CSARGREGVYEQYF. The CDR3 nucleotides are TGCAGTGCTAGAGGCAGGGAAGGGGTCTACGAGCAGTACTTC.